The table lists the clone carrying this T cell receptor (beta chain) with many counts. No antigen is known for it. In building TCR beta libraries, iRepertoire HTBI primers were used together with Arm-PCR of CDR3 regions. Authors' processing steps: Gene usage covered 62 TRBV and roughly 14 TRBJ segments. TCRdb re-derived calls from the multiplex PCR reads in MiXCR, one entry per CDR3 protein. Here the V and J calls rest on TCRdb's processing, not on the authors' analysis. This table holds about 300,000 distinct CDR3 sequences, 15% to 20% found once. The germline gives CDR1 SGHTA, CDR2 FQGTGA. Trimming cost V 1 base and J 0 bases, with 11 bases left between them. The CDR3 is 16 amino acids. These data are taken from a study of regulatory T cells in long-lasting Graves disease. Overall study: Prior antithyroid drug treatment in newly diagnosed Graves' patients lasted under 3 months. Study-wide results and limits: Researchers reported studying only peripheral blood, not thyroid tissue. New patients shared approximately 930 public clonotypes, fewer than the roughly 3,000 shared by persistent patients.

Indicated time point: newly diagnosed GD, antithyroid drugs for less than 3 months. The TCR library was prepared using RNA isolated from PBMCs. This sequence originates from a female donor with Graves disease. Material: peripheral blood mononuclear cells (PBMCs), obtained at new diagnosis, from a patient treated with antithyroid drugs. V usage is TRBV7-3 and J usage is TRBJ2-3, with D perhaps TRBD2 (6 bases). CDR3 in amino acids: CASSLMGGTSTDTQYF. The DNA for the CDR3 is TGTGCCAGCAGCTTAATGGGAGGCACTAGCACAGATACGCAGTATTTT.